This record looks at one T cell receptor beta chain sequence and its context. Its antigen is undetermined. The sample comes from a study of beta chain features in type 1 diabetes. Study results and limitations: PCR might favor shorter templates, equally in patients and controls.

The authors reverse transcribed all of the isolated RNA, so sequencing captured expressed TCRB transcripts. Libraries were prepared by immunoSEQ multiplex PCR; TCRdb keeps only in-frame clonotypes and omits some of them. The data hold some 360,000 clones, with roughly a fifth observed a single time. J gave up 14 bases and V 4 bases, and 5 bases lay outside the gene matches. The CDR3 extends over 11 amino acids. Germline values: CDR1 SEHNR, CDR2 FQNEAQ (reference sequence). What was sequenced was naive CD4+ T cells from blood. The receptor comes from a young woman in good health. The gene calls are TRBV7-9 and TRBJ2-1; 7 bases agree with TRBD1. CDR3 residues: CASSSGTAKFF. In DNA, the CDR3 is TGTGCCAGCAGCTCAGGGACAGCGAAGTTCTTC.